The 32 T cell receptor beta chains below come from one sample, sequenced in a study of cytomegalovirus exposure and HLA in healthy donors. Both 60 Vbeta primers and 13 Jbeta primers went into the PCR. Profiled with immunoSEQ multiplex PCR; TCRdb holds only in-frame clones, not every one. Here the sample spans just over 150,000 clones, 80% to 85% being singletons. The specimen sequenced was PBMCs. The receptors here all came from a man aged 18 to 35 in good health and CMV-seronegative.

The J gene is TRBJ1-4, the V gene TRBV19; TRBD1 agrees at 10 bases. This CDR3 spans 14 amino acids. Germline CDR1 reads LNHDA; CDR2 reads SQIVND (reference sequence). The ends lost 5 bases at V and 7 bases at J; junction bases unmatched: 4. CDR3 amino acids: CASSDRDRGEKLFF. Written as DNA, the CDR3 is TGTGCCAGTAGTGACCGGGACAGGGGTGAAAAACTGTTTTTT.

The chain combines TRBV7-3 with TRBJ2-5; 12 bases match TRBD2. Germline V gives CDR1 SGHTA, CDR2 FQGTGA. The J segment lost 4 bases and the V segment lost 4 bases, leaving 1 base of the junction unmatched. This CDR3 has 14 residues. The CDR3 reads CASSSGLAGETQYF. CDR3 coding DNA: TGTGCCAGCAGCTCGGGACTAGCGGGAGAGACCCAGTACTTC.

In this sample, this clone turned up a few times. This sequence joins TRBV28 and TRBJ2-1; TRBD1 matches 9 bases. The V segment lost 4 bases and the J segment 8 bases; nucleotides outside the gene matches: 9. The CDR3 is 15 residues long. Germline CDR1 reads MDHEN; CDR2 reads SYDVKM. CDR3 nucleotide sequence: TGTGCCAGCAGTTCCAATCGGGACAGGGTGCATGAGCAGTTCTTC. Protein sequence: CASSSNRDRVHEQFF.

This chain joins TRBV7-2 and TRBJ2-7; tentatively, D is TRBD1 (6 bases). The germline V gene has CDR1 SGHTA and CDR2 FQGNSA. This CDR3 has 14 residues. V was trimmed by 0 bases and J by 6 bases, leaving 12 bases between them. CDR3 bases: TGTGCCAGCAGCTTAGCGGGGGCCCCTGGCGAGCAGTACTTC. Its protein product is CASSLAGAPGEQYF.

The rearrangement uses TRBV5-1 and TRBJ2-2; 9 nucleotides line up with TRBD1. V dropped 3 bases and J dropped 3; count of bases not matched to a gene: 3. CDR3 length equals 15 residues. CDR1 is SGHRS, CDR2 YFSETQ, per germline. The CDR3 spells CASSSGQGYTGELFF. The CDR3 coding sequence is TGCGCCAGCAGCTCAGGACAGGGGTACACCGGGGAGCTGTTTTTT.

This rearrangement joins TRBV7-2 to TRBJ2-5; possible D gene TRBD2, 6 bases. Per the germline V gene, CDR1 is SGHTA and CDR2 is FQGNSA. Trimming removed 2 bases from V and 5 bases from J, with 15 bases in between. The CDR3 length is 15 residues. The CDR3 here is CASSLSEGRWETQYF. The CDR3 nucleotides read TGTGCCAGCAGCTTATCGGAGGGAAGGTGGGAGACCCAGTACTTC.

The count of this clone is one. V is TRBV5-1 and J is TRBJ1-1; 11 bases align to TRBD1. The germline V gene encodes CDR1 SGHRS and CDR2 YFSETQ. The CDR3 covers 17 residues. The ends lost 4 bases at V and 3 bases at J; junction bases unmatched: 11. For the CDR3, the DNA is TGCGCCAGCAGCAACGGTCGGGACAGGGGGAGGCACACTGAAGCTTTCTTT. Its protein product is CASSNGRDRGRHTEAFF.

The V call is TRBV19, the J call TRBJ2-1; 9 positions agree with TRBD2. Germline assignment: CDR1 LNHDA and CDR2 SQIVND (reference sequence). V shed 5 bases and J 4 bases; nucleotides not matched to a gene: 6. CDR3 size: 15 residues. CDR3 in amino acids: CASSGERGAYNEQFF. In DNA form, the CDR3 reads TGTGCCAGTAGTGGAGAGCGGGGGGCTTACAATGAGCAGTTCTTC.

The V call is TRBV4-1, the J call TRBJ2-5; D not resolved. The germline CDR1 and CDR2 sequences are MGHRA and YSYEKL. This CDR3 spans 13 amino acids. The V gene lost 1 base and the J gene lost 4 bases, with 7 bases spanning the gap. The CDR3 region is CASSQVRVETQYF. DNA for the CDR3: TGCGCCAGCAGCCAAGTTAGAGTAGAGACCCAGTACTTC.

CDR3 nucleotide sequence: TGTGCCAGCAGCTCCCACGGACGACTGACTAGCGGGATACACAATGAGCAGTTCTTC. As protein: CASSSHGRLTSGIHNEQFF. This sequence joins TRBV11-2 and TRBJ2-1; 11 positions match TRBD2. This CDR3 has 19 amino acids. CDR1 SGHAT and CDR2 FQNNGV come from the germline V gene. V lost 4 bases, J lost 5 bases, and 16 bases stayed unmatched. Complete variable domain (other parts from reference TRBV11-2 and TRBJ2-1): EAGVAQSPRYKIIEKRQSVAFWCNPISGHATLYWYQQILGQGPKLLIQFQNNGVVDDSQLPKDRFSAERLKGVDSTLKIQPAKLEDSAVYLCASSSHGRLTSGIHNEQFFGPGTRLTVL.

The rearrangement uses TRBV14 and TRBJ2-5; 9 nucleotides match TRBD1. Germline V gene lookup returns CDR1 SGHDN and CDR2 FVKESK. The CDR3 length is 17 residues. V trimming: 0 bases; J trimming: 4 bases; junction bases outside the gene matches: 9. DNA of the CDR3: TGTGCCAGCAGCCAAGATTTGCGGGACAGGGAGATAGAGACCCAGTACTTC. It codes for CASSQDLRDREIETQYF.

The chain uses TRBV27 and TRBJ2-2, with 12 bases identical to TRBD2. The length of the CDR3 is 16 residues. V dropped 10 bases and J dropped 2; count of bases not matched to a gene: 8. Germline V CDR1 and CDR2: MNHEY, SMNVEV (reference sequence). CDR3 residues: CATNRLAGANTGELFF. In DNA form, the CDR3 reads TGTGCCACCAATAGACTAGCGGGGGCCAACACCGGGGAGCTGTTTTTT.

The rearrangement uses TRBV4-1 and TRBJ2-2; no firm D call. Germline assignment: CDR1 MGHRA and CDR2 YSYEKL. The CDR3 consists of 13 residues. V was pared by 1 base and J by 7 bases, with 7 bases between. CDR3 region: CASSQAFGGELFF. The CDR3 nucleotides read TGCGCCAGCAGCCAAGCGTTCGGCGGGGAGCTGTTTTTT.

This clone was seen just once. A junction end diverges from the germline sequence, so it may reflect a read error. The chain couples TRBV5-6 to TRBJ1-5, with 7 bases matching TRBD1. The V gene's germline CDR1 is SGHDT and CDR2 YYEEEE. The CDR3 is 14 residues long. The CDR3 DNA reads as TGTGCCAGCAGCGACAGGGATCGGAATCAACCCCAGCATTTT. Its translation is CASSDRDRNQPQHF.

This chain links TRBV14 with TRBJ2-7; 7 nucleotides line up with TRBD2. V was clipped by 4 bases and J by 3 bases; unmatched bases: 9. There are 15 residues in the CDR3. Germline CDR1 and CDR2: SGHDN and FVKESK. CDR3 nucleotide sequence: TGTGCCAGCAGCCCTCAGACCTGGGGGGGCTACGAGCAGTACTTC. Encoded protein: CASSPQTWGGYEQYF. The whole variable domain, filled in from reference TRBV14 and TRBJ2-7, reads EAGVTQFPSHSVIEKGQTVTLRCDPISGHDNLYWYRRVMGKEIKFLLHFVKESKQDESGMPNNRFLAERTGGTYSTLKVQPAELEDSGVYFCASSPQTWGGYEQYFGPGTRLTVT.

This chain joins TRBV10-3 and TRBJ2-3; 7 bases are shared with TRBD1. The V and J ends lost 5 bases and 4 bases, in that order; junction bases with no gene match: 3. Looked up from germline, CDR1 is ENHRY and CDR2 is SYGVKD. This CDR3 comprises 13 residues. The CDR3 sequence is CAISNRGADTQYF. The CDR3 DNA sequence: TGTGCCATCAGTAACAGGGGTGCAGATACGCAGTATTTT.

This chain uses TRBV4-1 with TRBJ1-2; 9 bases are shared with TRBD1. The germline V gene has CDR1 MGHRA and CDR2 YSYEKL. J lost 5 bases, V lost 4 bases, and 17 bases had no gene match. This CDR3 contains 18 residues. The CDR3 reads CASSRDPGQGAQEYGYTF. CDR3 sequence (DNA): TGCGCCAGCAGCCGAGATCCGGGACAGGGCGCCCAGGAGTATGGCTACACCTTC.

The chain uses TRBV19 and TRBJ2-1; 9 bases agree with TRBD2. V was clipped by 6 bases and J by 6 bases; unmatched bases: 6. The CDR3 loop spans 14 amino acids. Germline V gene data show CDR1 as LNHDA and CDR2 as SQIVND (reference sequence). The CDR3 DNA reads as TGTGCCAGTAGGATGCGGGGGGGCGTCAATGAGCAGTTCTTC. Translation gives CASRMRGGVNEQFF.

This clone occurred a few times. The V and J genes are TRBV29-1 and TRBJ2-7, with 7 nucleotides matching TRBD1. Germline V CDR1 and CDR2: SQVTM, ANQGSEA. Trimming at V came to 5 bases and at J to 4 bases, leaving 8 bases not matched to a gene. The CDR3 runs to 13 residues. This CDR3 reads CSVYETGSYEQYF. For the CDR3, the DNA is TGCAGCGTTTATGAGACAGGGAGTTACGAGCAGTACTTC.

The rearrangement joins TRBV10-3 to TRBJ2-6; D is possibly TRBD1 (5 bases). Germline CDR1 and CDR2: ENHRY and SYGVKD. The CDR3 has 15 residues. The V gene lost 5 bases and the J gene lost 0 bases, with 8 bases spanning the gap. The CDR3 sequence is CAISTTGSGANVLTF. The CDR3 region has the DNA TGTGCCATCAGTACAACAGGCTCTGGGGCCAACGTCCTGACTTTC.

The chain is built from TRBV5-4 and TRBJ1-3; 7 bases are shared with TRBD1. From germline, CDR1 is SGHNT and CDR2 YYREEE (reference sequence). The trim removed 1 base at V and 3 bases at J, leaving 1 base unmatched. This CDR3 region has 14 residues. The chain's CDR3 is CASSLQGVGNTIYF. CDR3 nucleotides: TGTGCCAGCAGCTTGCAGGGGGTTGGAAACACCATATATTTT.

This rearrangement joins TRBV19 to TRBJ1-5; no definite D call. Germline CDR1 LNHDA, CDR2 SQIVND (reference sequence). Trimming removed 5 bases at V and 7 bases at J, with 18 bases between. The CDR3 is 15 amino acids. CDR3 protein: CASSPRGGQKQPQHF. CDR3 bases: TGTGCCAGTAGTCCACGAGGAGGGCAGAAGCAGCCCCAGCATTTT.

This chain uses TRBV5-1 with TRBJ2-5; D unclear. The CDR3 has 15 residues. The germline CDR1 and CDR2 sequences are SGHRS and YFSETQ. V lost 0 bases to trimming and J lost 5 bases, with 14 bases between them. CDR3 nucleotide sequence: TGCGCCAGCAGCTTGGGTTTCTCCAGGATCGAGACCCAGTACTTC. Translated, it gives CASSLGFSRIETQYF.

The gene calls are TRBV7-2 and TRBJ2-1; TRBD1 agrees at 9 bases. With V trimmed by 5 bases and J by 8 bases, 10 bases remained unmatched. The germline V gene has CDR1 SGHTA and CDR2 FQGNSA. This CDR3 has 15 residues. CDR3 amino acids: CASSTAGTGMHEQFF. The DNA for the CDR3 is TGTGCCAGCAGCACCGCCGGGACAGGGATGCATGAGCAGTTCTTC.

The V and J genes are TRBV5-1 and TRBJ2-3; 7 bases match TRBD2. The CDR3 consists of 13 residues. V shed 0 bases, J shed 6 bases, and the junction held 1 base outside the gene matches. The germline V gene has CDR1 SGHRS and CDR2 YFSETQ. The CDR3 here is CASSLVGGDTQYF. In DNA, the CDR3 is TGCGCCAGCAGCTTGGTGGGGGGGGATACGCAGTATTTT. The entire variable domain, with the rest obtained from reference TRBV5-1 and TRBJ2-3, is as follows: KAGVTQTPRYLIKTRGQQVTLSCSPISGHRSVSWYQQTPGQGLQFLFEYFSETQRNKGNFPGRFSGRQFSNSRSEMNVSTLELGDSALYLCASSLVGGDTQYFGPGTRLTVL.

This clone was counted a few times. The V call is TRBV2, the J call TRBJ2-6; 9 nucleotides agree with TRBD2. J lost 0 bases, V lost 5 bases, and 8 bases had no gene match. This CDR3 comprises 18 residues. Per the germline V gene, CDR1 is SNHLY and CDR2 is FYNNEI. The CDR3 region is CASSLSGGRLSGANVLTF. CDR3 in DNA: TGTGCCAGCAGTCTTAGCGGGGGAAGGCTCTCTGGGGCCAACGTCCTGACTTTC.

The chain combines TRBV5-1 with TRBJ1-2; 8 nucleotides match TRBD1. This CDR3 spans 14 amino acids. Germline V CDR1 and CDR2: SGHRS, YFSETQ. Trimming at V came to 2 bases and at J to 4 bases, leaving 4 bases not matched to a gene. This CDR3 reads CASSFDRGPYGYTF. The CDR3 DNA follows: TGCGCCAGCAGCTTCGACAGGGGTCCCTATGGCTACACCTTC.

The chain carries TRBV19 and TRBJ1-5; 10 bases align to TRBD1. CDR1 and CDR2 (germline): LNHDA, SQIVND (reference sequence). The V and J ends lost 6 bases and 2 bases, in that order; junction bases with no gene match: 7. This CDR3 comprises 16 residues. CDR3 protein: CASSPLGTGGNQPQHF. Here the CDR3 DNA reads TGTGCCAGTAGCCCCTTGGGGACAGGGGGCAATCAGCCCCAGCATTTT.

V usage is TRBV6-1 and J usage is TRBJ2-7; 11 bases line up with TRBD1. The length of the CDR3 is 12 residues. Germline loops: CDR1 MNHNS, CDR2 SASEGT. V lost 10 bases and J lost 5; bases outside the gene matches: 4. CDR3 sequence reads: CATEGQGDEQYF. CDR3 DNA sequence: TGTGCCACCGAGGGACAGGGGGACGAGCAGTACTTC.

This clone was observed a single time. The chain uses TRBV7-2 and TRBJ2-7; 7 nucleotides align to TRBD2. The germline V gene has CDR1 SGHTA and CDR2 FQGNSA. Unmatched junction bases numbered 7, after V lost 5 bases and J lost 0 bases. CDR3 size: 15 residues. The CDR3 DNA is TGTGCCAGCAGCAGACAGCGGGGTAGCTCCTACGAGCAGTACTTC. It is translated as CASSRQRGSSYEQYF.

This chain connects TRBV29-1 to TRBJ2-1; the D is unclear. Trimming cost V 6 bases and J 5 bases, with 11 bases left between them. The CDR3 contains 12 residues. The germline CDR1 and CDR2 sequences are SQVTM and ANQGSEA. The DNA of the CDR3 is TGCAGCGTCACCCCCAGTGACAATGAGCAGTTCTTC. This codes for CSVTPSDNEQFF.

CDR3 sequence: CASSHSATGETYEQYF. As DNA, the CDR3 is TGCGCCAGCAGCCACTCCGCGACAGGGGAGACCTACGAGCAGTACTTC. The chain uses TRBV4-1 and TRBJ2-7, with 8 bases identical to TRBD1. With V trimmed by 3 bases and J by 2 bases, 9 bases remained unmatched. The CDR3 loop spans 16 amino acids. Looked up from germline, CDR1 is MGHRA and CDR2 is YSYEKL.